This TCR beta chain is from a study of regulatory T cells in long-lasting Graves disease. This clonotype came up a few times. Relying on iRepertoire HTBI primers and Arm-PCR of CDR3 regions, the team built TCR beta libraries. One entry per CDR3 protein results from TCRdb running MiXCR on the multiplex PCR reads. The sample shows 520,000 or so distinct CDR3 sequences, approximately 12% of them seen only once. Time point of the sample: newly diagnosed GD, antithyroid drugs for less than 3 months. There was RNA extracted from PBMCs, and the TCR library was made from it. This CDR3 contains 16 residues. The trim removed 6 bases at V and 2 bases at J, leaving 12 bases unmatched. Per germline, CDR1 MNHEY and CDR2 SMNVEV (reference sequence). This same sample was also part of a study on T cells in Graves' hyperthyroidism and ophthalmopathy. This second report adds: Patients were excluded for uncontrolled infection, other autoimmune disease, pregnancy or lactation. A set of HTBI primers served as the primers for a first-round RT-PCR of the TCR CDR3. Researchers found most expanded thyroid clonotypes above 0.001 in blood as well.

This sequence was found in a woman younger than 45 with Graves disease. Material: peripheral blood mononuclear cells (PBMCs), obtained at new diagnosis, from a patient treated with antithyroid drugs. The chain uses TRBV27 and TRBJ2-7; 8 nucleotides match TRBD1. Written as DNA, the CDR3 is TGTGCCAGCAGCCTATCCCCGACAGGGGCCACCTACGAGCAGTACTTC. The encoded protein is CASSLSPTGATYEQYF.